This T cell receptor beta chain was sequenced in a study of T cells in Graves' hyperthyroidism and ophthalmopathy. CDR1 SGHRS and CDR2 YFSETQ come from the germline V gene. The J segment lost 4 bases and the V segment lost 5 bases, leaving 9 bases of the junction unmatched. The CDR3 has 15 residues. This clonotype was found a few times. In the ophthalmopathy cohort, Clinical Activity Score was at least 3, NOSPECS grade at least 4, and duration under 3 months. Using RNA transcripts as the source, TCR beta CDR3 regions were amplified. Initially, a first-round RT-PCR of the TCR CDR3 employed the HTBI primer set. TCRdb processed the multiplex PCR reads anew with MiXCR; each CDR3 protein has one entry. The data hold roughly 500,000 distinct CDR3 sequences, with roughly a sixth observed a single time.

The sequenced material came from blood. This TCR derives from a woman in her thirties with Graves' ophthalmopathy. V usage is TRBV5-1 and J usage is TRBJ2-3; 8 bases fit TRBD2. CDR3 region: CASSLEAGVPDTQYF. CDR3 sequence (DNA): TGCGCCAGCAGTCTCGAAGCGGGAGTCCCAGATACGCAGTATTTT.